This T cell receptor beta chain appears in the sequencing data of a study of a mutant IDH1 vaccine in newly diagnosed glioma. Across the whole study: Males made up roughly 62% and females about 40% of treated patients, whose mean age was approximately 41 years. Patients arrived already treated with radiotherapy, temozolomide, or both, most having had both. Whole-study findings and limits: Alterations occurring in top peripheral T cell clonotypes seemed unrelated to pseudoprogression.

The sample's time point: baseline, week 1 (first vaccination visit). Described treatment: pre-vaccination baseline after standard-of-care therapy. CDR3 length: 13 residues. Germline CDR1 is SGDLS and CDR2 is YYNGEE. V lost 3 bases and J 0 bases, leaving 6 bases between the germline ends. This clone was detected a few times. The antigen remains unidentified. Profiled with immunoSEQ multiplex PCR; TCRdb holds only in-frame clones, not every one. The data show about 96,000 clones, roughly 75% seen once. The V and J genes are TRBV9 and TRBJ1-2; D is unclear. Sequences were derived from PBMCs, sampled from a glioma patient treated with radiotherapy, temozolomide or both. The clonotype was recovered from a man between 40 and 49 years old with glioma. The CDR3 loop is CASSAQSNYGYTF. The CDR3 region has the DNA TGTGCCAGCAGCGCACAGTCTAACTATGGCTACACCTTC.